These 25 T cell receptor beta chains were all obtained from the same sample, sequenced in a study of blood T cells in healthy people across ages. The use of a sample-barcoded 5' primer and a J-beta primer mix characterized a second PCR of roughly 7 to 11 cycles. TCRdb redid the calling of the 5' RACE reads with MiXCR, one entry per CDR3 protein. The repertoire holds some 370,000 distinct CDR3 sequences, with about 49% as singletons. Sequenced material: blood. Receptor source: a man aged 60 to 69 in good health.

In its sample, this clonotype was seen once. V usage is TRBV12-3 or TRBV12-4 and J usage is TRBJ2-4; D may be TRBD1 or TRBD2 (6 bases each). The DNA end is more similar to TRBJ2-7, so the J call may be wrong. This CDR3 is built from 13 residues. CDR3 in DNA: TGTGCCAGCCTTGGGCAGGGGAGGCGCGAGCAGTACTTC. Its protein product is CASLGQGRREQYF.

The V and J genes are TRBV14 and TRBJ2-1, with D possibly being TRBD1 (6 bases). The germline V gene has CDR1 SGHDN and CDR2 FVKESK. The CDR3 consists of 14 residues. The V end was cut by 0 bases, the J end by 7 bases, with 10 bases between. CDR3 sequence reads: CASSQDYRANEQFF. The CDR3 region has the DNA TGTGCCAGCAGCCAAGATTACAGGGCGAATGAGCAGTTCTTC.

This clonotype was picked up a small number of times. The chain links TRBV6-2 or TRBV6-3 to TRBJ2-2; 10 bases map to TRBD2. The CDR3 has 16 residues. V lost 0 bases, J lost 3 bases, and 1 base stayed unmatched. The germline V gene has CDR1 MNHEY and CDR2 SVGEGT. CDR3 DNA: TGTGCCAGCAGTTACTCGAGCGGGAGGGACACCGGGGAGCTGTTTTTT. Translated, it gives CASSYSSGRDTGELFF.

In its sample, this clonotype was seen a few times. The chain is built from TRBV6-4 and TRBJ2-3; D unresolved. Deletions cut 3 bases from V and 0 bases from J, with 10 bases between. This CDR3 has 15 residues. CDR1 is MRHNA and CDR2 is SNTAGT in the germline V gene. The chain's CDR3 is CASSENTASTDTQYF. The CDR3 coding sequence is TGTGCCAGCAGTGAGAATACCGCTAGCACAGATACGCAGTATTTT.

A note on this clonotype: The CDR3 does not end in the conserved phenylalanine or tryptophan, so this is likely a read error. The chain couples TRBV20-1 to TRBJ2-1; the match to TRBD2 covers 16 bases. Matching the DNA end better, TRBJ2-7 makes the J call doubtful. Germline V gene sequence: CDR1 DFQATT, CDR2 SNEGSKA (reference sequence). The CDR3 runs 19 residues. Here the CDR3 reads CSARERGGLAGGTTYEQYL. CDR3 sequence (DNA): TGCAGTGCTAGAGAACGCGGGGGACTAGCGGGAGGGACGACCTACGAGCAGTACTTG.

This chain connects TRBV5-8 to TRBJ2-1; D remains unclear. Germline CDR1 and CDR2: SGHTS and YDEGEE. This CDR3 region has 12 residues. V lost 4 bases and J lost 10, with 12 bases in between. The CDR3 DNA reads TGTGCCAGCAGCCAGTGGGCGGTGGAGCAGTTCTTC. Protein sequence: CASSQWAVEQFF.

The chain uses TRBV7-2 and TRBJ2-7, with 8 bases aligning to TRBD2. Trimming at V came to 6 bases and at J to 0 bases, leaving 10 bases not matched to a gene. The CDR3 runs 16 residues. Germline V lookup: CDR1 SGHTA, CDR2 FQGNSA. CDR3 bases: TGTGCCAGCAGGGATACGGGAGGGCGAAGCTCCTACGAGCAGTACTTC. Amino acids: CASRDTGGRSSYEQYF.

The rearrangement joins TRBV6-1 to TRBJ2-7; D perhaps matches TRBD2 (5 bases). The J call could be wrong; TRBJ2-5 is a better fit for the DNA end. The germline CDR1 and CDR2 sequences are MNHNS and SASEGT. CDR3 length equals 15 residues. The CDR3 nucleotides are TGTGCCAGCAGTGGAGGGATGGCGGCGAAAGAGACCCAGTACTTC. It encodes CASSGGMAAKETQYF.

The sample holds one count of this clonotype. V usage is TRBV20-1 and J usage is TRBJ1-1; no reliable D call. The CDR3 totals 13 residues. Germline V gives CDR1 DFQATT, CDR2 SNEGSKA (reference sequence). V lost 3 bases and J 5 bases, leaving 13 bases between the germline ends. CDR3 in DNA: TGCAGTGCTAGGGAGGACCGGTGGACTGAAGCTTTCTTT. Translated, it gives CSAREDRWTEAFF.

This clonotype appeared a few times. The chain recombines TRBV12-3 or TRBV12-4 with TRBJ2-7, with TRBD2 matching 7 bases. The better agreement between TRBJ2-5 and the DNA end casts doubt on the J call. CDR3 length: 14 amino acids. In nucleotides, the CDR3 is TGTGCCAGCAGCTCGGCAGCGGGGAGAGAGACCCAGTACTTC. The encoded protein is CASSSAAGRETQYF.

This chain's CDR3 is CATGGGSFFSPLHF. In DNA form, the CDR3 reads TGTGCCACCGGGGGGGGCAGTTTCTTTTCACCCCTCCACTTT. The chain recombines TRBV3-1 with TRBJ1-6; tentative D call: TRBD1 (6 bases). Trimming removed 10 bases at V and 9 bases at J, with 19 bases between. Germline CDR1 and CDR2: LGHDT and YNNKEL (reference sequence). The CDR3 has 14 residues.

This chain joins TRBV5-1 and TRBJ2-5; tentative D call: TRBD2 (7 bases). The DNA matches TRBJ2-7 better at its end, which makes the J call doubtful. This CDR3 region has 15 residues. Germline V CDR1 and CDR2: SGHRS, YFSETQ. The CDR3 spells CASSYREDSAYEQYF. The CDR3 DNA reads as TGCGCCAGCAGCTACCGGGAGGACAGCGCCTACGAGCAGTACTTC.

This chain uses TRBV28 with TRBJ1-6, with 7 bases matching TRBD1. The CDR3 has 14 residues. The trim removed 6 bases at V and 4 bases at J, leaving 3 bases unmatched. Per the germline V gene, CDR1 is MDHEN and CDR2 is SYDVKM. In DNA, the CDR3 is TGTGCCAGCAGACAACAGGGGTATAATTCACCCCTCCACTTT. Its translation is CASRQQGYNSPLHF.

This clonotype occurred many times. CDR3 sequence: CATREGGPRSSYNEQFF. The CDR3, as DNA: TGTGCCACCAGAGAGGGAGGCCCGCGAAGCTCCTACAATGAGCAGTTCTTC. The chain couples TRBV15 to TRBJ2-1; possibly TRBD2 for D (6 bases). The CDR3 consists of 17 residues. The V end lost 6 bases, the J end lost 0 bases, and 18 bases lay between the germline ends. CDR1 is LNHNV, CDR2 YYDKDF, per germline (reference sequence).

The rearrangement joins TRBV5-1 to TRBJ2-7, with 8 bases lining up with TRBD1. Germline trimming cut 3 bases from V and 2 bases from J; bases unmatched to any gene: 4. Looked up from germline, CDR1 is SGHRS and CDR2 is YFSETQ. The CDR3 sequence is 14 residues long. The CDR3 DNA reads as TGCGCCAGCAGCTCCACAGGGGGTACCTACGAGCAGTACTTC. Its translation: CASSSTGGTYEQYF.

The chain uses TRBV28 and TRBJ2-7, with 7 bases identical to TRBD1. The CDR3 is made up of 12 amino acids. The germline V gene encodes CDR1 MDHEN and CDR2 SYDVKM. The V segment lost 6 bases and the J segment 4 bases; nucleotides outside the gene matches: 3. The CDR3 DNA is TGTGCCAGCAGCCGGGGACAGTACGAGCAGTACTTC. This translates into CASSRGQYEQYF.

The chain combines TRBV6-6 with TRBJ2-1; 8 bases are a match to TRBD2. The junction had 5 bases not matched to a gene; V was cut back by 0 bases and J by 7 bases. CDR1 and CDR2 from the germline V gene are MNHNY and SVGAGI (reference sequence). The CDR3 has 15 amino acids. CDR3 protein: CASSYSGGASNEQFF. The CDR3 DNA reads TGTGCCAGCAGTTACTCCGGGGGGGCGAGTAATGAGCAGTTCTTC.

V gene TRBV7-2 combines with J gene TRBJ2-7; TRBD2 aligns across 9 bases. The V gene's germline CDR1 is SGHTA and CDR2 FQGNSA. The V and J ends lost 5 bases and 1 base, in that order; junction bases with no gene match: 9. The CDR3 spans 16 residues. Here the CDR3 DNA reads TGTGCCAGCAGCCAGTACGCTAGCGGGATGTCCTACGAGCAGTACTTC. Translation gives CASSQYASGMSYEQYF.

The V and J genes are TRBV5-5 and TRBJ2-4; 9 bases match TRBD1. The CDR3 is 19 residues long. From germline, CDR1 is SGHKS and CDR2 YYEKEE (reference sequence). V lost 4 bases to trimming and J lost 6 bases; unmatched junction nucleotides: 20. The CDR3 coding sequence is TGTGCCAGCAGCCGACTCCTGATATTACAGGGGGCGCTAGGAAACATTCAGTACTTC. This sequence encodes CASSRLLILQGALGNIQYF.

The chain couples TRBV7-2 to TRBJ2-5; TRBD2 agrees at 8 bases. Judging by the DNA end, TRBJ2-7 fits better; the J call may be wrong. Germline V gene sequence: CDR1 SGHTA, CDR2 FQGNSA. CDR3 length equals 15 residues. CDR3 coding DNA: TGTGCCAGCAGCCTACAGCGGGGGCAAGGTTGCGAGCAGTACTTC. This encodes CASSLQRGQGCEQYF.

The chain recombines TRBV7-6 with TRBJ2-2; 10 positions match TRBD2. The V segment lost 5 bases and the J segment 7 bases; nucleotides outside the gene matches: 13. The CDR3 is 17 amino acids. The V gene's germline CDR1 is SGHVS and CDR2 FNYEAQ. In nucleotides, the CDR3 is TGTGCCAGCAGCGCCGGGGGTAGCGGGAGGAAGGTCGGGGAGCTGTTTTTT. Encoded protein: CASSAGGSGRKVGELFF.

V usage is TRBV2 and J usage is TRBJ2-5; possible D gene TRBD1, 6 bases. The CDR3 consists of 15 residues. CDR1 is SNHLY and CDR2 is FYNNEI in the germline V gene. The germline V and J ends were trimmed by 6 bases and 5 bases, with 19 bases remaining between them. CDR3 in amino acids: CASSRPTGQWETQYF. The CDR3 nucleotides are TGTGCCAGCAGCAGACCAACAGGGCAGTGGGAGACCCAGTACTTC.

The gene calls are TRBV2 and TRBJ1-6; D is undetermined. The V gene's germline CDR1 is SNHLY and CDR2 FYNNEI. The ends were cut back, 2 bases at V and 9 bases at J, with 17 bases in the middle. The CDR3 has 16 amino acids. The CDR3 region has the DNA TGTGCCAGCAGTGAACACCCAAGCGGTCGGGGTTCACCCCTCCACTTT. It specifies CASSEHPSGRGSPLHF.

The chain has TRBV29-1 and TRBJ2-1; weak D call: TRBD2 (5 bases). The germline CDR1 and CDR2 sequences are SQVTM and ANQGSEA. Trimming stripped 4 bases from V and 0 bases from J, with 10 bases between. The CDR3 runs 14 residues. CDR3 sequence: CSVVRGSSYNEQFF. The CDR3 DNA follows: TGCAGCGTTGTTCGGGGTAGCTCCTACAATGAGCAGTTCTTC.

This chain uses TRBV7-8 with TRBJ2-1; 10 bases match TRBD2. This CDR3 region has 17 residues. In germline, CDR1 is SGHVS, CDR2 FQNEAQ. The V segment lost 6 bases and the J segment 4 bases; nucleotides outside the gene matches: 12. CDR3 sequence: CASRGNWTSGIYNEQFF. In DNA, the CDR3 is TGTGCCAGCAGGGGGAACTGGACTAGCGGAATTTACAATGAGCAGTTCTTC.